This T cell receptor beta chain was found in a study of T cells in localized non-small cell lung cancer. TCRdb's table, derived via immunoSEQ multiplex PCR, lists solely in-frame clones and lacks some. The repertoire holds 90,000 to 100,000 clones, with approximately 91% as singletons. The TCR originated in a woman aged 35 to 70 with stage II squamous cell lung carcinoma. The sample consisted of PBMCs, taken before any cancer treatment.

CDR3 sequence reads: CASSQPNRGGWTEAFF. CDR3 nucleotides: TGCGCCAGCAGCCAACCTAACAGGGGAGGTTGGACTGAAGCTTTCTTT. The rearrangement joins TRBV4-1 to TRBJ1-1, with 7 bases lining up with TRBD1. Looked up from germline, CDR1 is MGHRA and CDR2 is YSYEKL. The J segment lost 5 bases and the V segment lost 2 bases, leaving 11 bases of the junction unmatched. The CDR3 is made up of 16 amino acids.